This T cell receptor beta chain was observed in a study of OX40 agonist ivuxolimab in advanced cancers. The study, taken as a whole, reports: By week 6 at 0.1 to 3.0 mg/kg, blood CD4+ and CD8+ T cells had expanded clonally.

A note on this clone: The target antigen is unknown.

Generated by immunoSEQ multiplex PCR, the TCRdb table keeps only in-frame clones and is missing some. Counted here are more than 45,000 clones, approximately 85% occurring once; the ten biggest clones make up over 2%. This CDR3 has 14 residues. Looked up from germline, CDR1 is SGHVS and CDR2 is FQNEAQ. Trimming cost V 5 bases and J 2 bases, with 13 bases left between them. Here the sequenced sample was CD4+ or CD8+ T cells sorted from blood, taken in a trial of the OX40 agonist ivuxolimab. This TCR was recovered from an adult with an advanced solid tumor such as melanoma, head and neck, liver or kidney cancer. This chain uses TRBV7-8 with TRBJ2-7; possibly TRBD1 for D (6 bases). CDR3 DNA: TGTGCCAGCAGCCCCAGGGACAACACCTACGAGCAGTACTTC. Encoded protein: CASSPRDNTYEQYF.